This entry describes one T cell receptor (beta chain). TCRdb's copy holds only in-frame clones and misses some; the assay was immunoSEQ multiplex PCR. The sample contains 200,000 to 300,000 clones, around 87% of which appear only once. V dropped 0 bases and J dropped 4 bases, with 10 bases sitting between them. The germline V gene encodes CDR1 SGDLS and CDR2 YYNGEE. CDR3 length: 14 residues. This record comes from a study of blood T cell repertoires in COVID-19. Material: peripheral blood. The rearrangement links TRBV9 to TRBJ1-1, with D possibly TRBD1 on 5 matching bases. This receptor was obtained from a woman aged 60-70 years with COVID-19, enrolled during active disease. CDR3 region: CASSVVQGGTEAFF. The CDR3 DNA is TGTGCCAGCAGCGTAGTTCAGGGAGGCACTGAAGCTTTCTTT.